This note documents a single TCR beta chain sequence. The antigen is unknown. A multiplex PCR was run with 60 Vbeta primers and 13 Jbeta primers. Sequenced by immunoSEQ multiplex PCR; TCRdb stores in-frame clones only, minus some. Of roughly 140,000 clones listed, about three quarters are singletons. These data are taken from a study of cytomegalovirus exposure and HLA in healthy donors. Study outcomes and limitations: Earlier findings revealed that most TCR beta V segments proved productive either about 87% or about 30% of the time. Presence/absence analyses treated sequencing depth as roughly uniform across donors.

Per the germline V gene, CDR1 is LNHDA and CDR2 is SQIVND (reference sequence). V dropped 7 bases and J dropped 2; count of bases not matched to a gene: 10. The CDR3 is made up of 16 amino acids. The sequencing input was PBMCs. The clonotype originates from a woman in her twenties or thirties in good health and CMV-seronegative. The chain links TRBV19 to TRBJ2-2; 7 nucleotides align to TRBD2. The CDR3 spells CASNEAGLPNTGELFF. CDR3 in DNA: TGTGCCAGTAACGAAGCGGGACTACCCAACACCGGGGAGCTGTTTTTT.